This T cell receptor beta chain was observed in a study of human T cells and chemical hapten exposure. Study-level findings and limits: TCRs at high frequency, those above 1 in 1000, did not change with DPC sensitization.

As concerns this clonotype: As yet, its antigen is unknown.

In the original processing: Counting gave a median of approximately 97,000 TCRs per sample, with values ranging from about 20,000 to 750,000. In TCRdb, the RACE reads were re-called with MiXCR into one record per CDR3 protein. TCRdb, not the original authors, processed these V and J calls. The sample lists approximately 71,000 distinct CDR3 sequences, over 8.5% seen once, with roughly 1.3% in the top ten. Specified time point: patch test 3, about 24 weeks after DPC sensitization. The treatment is: therapeutic diphenylcyclopropenone sensitization with weekly scalp DPC. In germline, CDR1 is MDHEN, CDR2 SYDVKM. CDR3 length equals 18 residues. V shed 5 bases, J shed 3 bases, and the junction held 12 bases outside the gene matches.

The sequence came from a woman aged 50 to 65 with alopecia areata. Some clones in this sample may be carry-over from other donors' samples. The material sequenced was whole blood, taken in connection with sensitization to the hapten diphenylcyclopropenone (DPC). This sequence joins TRBV28 and TRBJ2-3; 12 bases line up with TRBD2. The CDR3 sequence is CASSLRGASGRATDTQYF. DNA for the CDR3: TGTGCCAGCAGTCTCCGAGGGGCTAGCGGGAGGGCTACAGATACGCAGTATTTT.